A selection of T cell receptor beta chains follows, all from one sample in a study of blood T cell repertoires in COVID-19. The protocol was immunoSEQ multiplex PCR, while the TCRdb copy is restricted to in-frame clones and leaves out a portion. Here the sample spans about 480,000 clones, about 91% being singletons. The sample consisted of peripheral blood. Receptor source: a man aged 18 to 30 with COVID-19, enrolled during active disease. Each CDR3 is given with its conserved first and last residue. Fields, in order: clone size, V gene, D gene, J gene, CDR3 DNA, CDR3 protein. The D gene is left open where the match is weak. Expanded clones are given a class, and other clones once, few, many or no size at all.

>NA|TRBV27|NA|TRBJ2-6
TGTGCCAGCAGCCCTTATTCAGGGGTTCAGGGGGCCAACGTCCTGACTTTC
CASSPYSGVQGANVLTF
>NA|TRBV11-3|NA|TRBJ2-3
TGTGCCAGCAGCTTAGGGGGAGTGGGGATAGCTAGCACAGATACGCAGTATTTT
CASSLGGVGIASTDTQYF
>NA|TRBV23-1|TRBD1|TRBJ2-1
TGCGCCAGCAGTCCTGGACAGGGGGCAGACAATGAGCAGTTCTTC
CASSPGQGADNEQFF
>NA|TRBV10-3|NA|TRBJ2-7
TGTGCCATCAGTGCGGACGGGGTGAGGGAGCAGTACTTC
CAISADGVREQYF
>few|TRBV27|TRBD2|TRBJ2-5
TGTGCCAGCAGTTTTCAACGGACTAGCGGGGGAATGGAGACCCAGTACTTC
CASSFQRTSGGMETQYF
>NA|TRBV5-1|TRBD1|TRBJ1-4
TGCGCCAGCTCGCCCTCGACAGGGAATAATGAAAAACTGTTTTTT
CASSPSTGNNEKLFF
>NA|TRBV3-1/TRBV3-2|TRBD2|TRBJ2-5
TGTGCCAGCAGCCAATGGCTAGCGGGAACTGGAGAGACCCAGTACTTC
CASSQWLAGTGETQYF
>few|TRBV10-1|NA|TRBJ1-5
TGCGCCAGCAGTGAGCTCGGGATAGAGCAGCCCCAGCATTTT
CASSELGIEQPQHF
>NA|TRBV30|TRBD1|TRBJ2-3
TGTGCCTGGAGTCTTGGGGACAGACCCACAGATACGCAGTATTTT
CAWSLGDRPTDTQYF
>NA|TRBV11-3|TRBD1|TRBJ1-3
TGTGCCAGCAGCGCCGGACAGGGGGCGCAAGGAAACACCATATATTTT
CASSAGQGAQGNTIYF
>NA|TRBV21-1|NA|TRBJ2-4
TGTGCCAGCAGCCACCGGGACAGGGATGACAAAAACATTCAGTACTTC
CASSHRDRDDKNIQYF
>NA|TRBV19|TRBD1|TRBJ2-7
TGTGCCAGTAGTCCCCTACAGGGGGCTACCTACTACGAGCAGTACTTC
CASSPLQGATYYEQYF
>NA|TRBV7-9|TRBD1|TRBJ2-1
TGTGCCAGCAGCGTGACTTGGGACAGGAGACTCAATGAGCAGTTCTTC
CASSVTWDRRLNEQFF
>NA|TRBV5-4|NA|TRBJ1-2
TGTGCCAGCAGCTCTCCAGGGGTAGCTGGCTACACCTTC
CASSSPGVAGYTF
>NA|TRBV5-8|TRBD2|TRBJ2-1
TGTGCCAGCACGGGACTAGCGGGAGAGAGAAATGAGCAGTTCTTC
CASTGLAGERNEQFF
>NA|TRBV5-4|TRBD1|TRBJ1-3
TGTGCCAGCAGCTTAGGACAGGATGAAGGAAACACCATATATTTT
CASSLGQDEGNTIYF
>NA|TRBV10-3|TRBD2|TRBJ2-7
TGTGCCATCAGTGAACTGGCGGGGGGAGGCGAGCAGTACTTC
CAISELAGGGEQYF
>NA|TRBV7-3|TRBD2|TRBJ2-3
TGTGCCAGCAGCTTAGCTTTATTTCCGGGACTAGCGGGAGCTACAGATACGCAGTATTTT
CASSLALFPGLAGATDTQYF
>once|TRBV12-3/TRBV12-4|NA|TRBJ2-7
TGTGCCAGCAGTCCGACGGGAGCCTACGAGCAGTACTTC
CASSPTGAYEQYF
>NA|TRBV7-9|NA|TRBJ2-1
TGTGCCAGCAGCTGGAGACAGATCAATGAGCAGTTCTTC
CASSWRQINEQFF
>once|TRBV14|TRBD2|TRBJ2-5
TGTGCCAGCAGTTTACTAGCGGGAGTGCGTGAGACCCAGTACTTC
CASSLLAGVRETQYF
>NA|TRBV18|TRBD2|TRBJ2-3
TGTGCCAGCTCACCGAGAAGGACTAGCGGGAGTACAGATACGCAGTATTTT
CASSPRRTSGSTDTQYF
>NA|TRBV2|TRBD1|TRBJ1-4
TGTGCCAGCAGTGAGGAAGGACAGGGGTCTGAAAAACTGTTTTTT
CASSEEGQGSEKLFF
>NA|TRBV2|NA|TRBJ1-2
TGTGCCAGCAGTGAAGTCCGTTTGGGCTACACCTTC
CASSEVRLGYTF
>once|TRBV6-5|TRBD1|TRBJ1-5
TGTGCCAGCAGGCCCGGGACAGGGGGTGATCAGCCCCAGCATTTT
CASRPGTGGDQPQHF
>once|TRBV11-2|NA|TRBJ2-1
TGTGCCAGCAGCTTCGGGGGCTACAATGAGCAGTTCTTC
CASSFGGYNEQFF